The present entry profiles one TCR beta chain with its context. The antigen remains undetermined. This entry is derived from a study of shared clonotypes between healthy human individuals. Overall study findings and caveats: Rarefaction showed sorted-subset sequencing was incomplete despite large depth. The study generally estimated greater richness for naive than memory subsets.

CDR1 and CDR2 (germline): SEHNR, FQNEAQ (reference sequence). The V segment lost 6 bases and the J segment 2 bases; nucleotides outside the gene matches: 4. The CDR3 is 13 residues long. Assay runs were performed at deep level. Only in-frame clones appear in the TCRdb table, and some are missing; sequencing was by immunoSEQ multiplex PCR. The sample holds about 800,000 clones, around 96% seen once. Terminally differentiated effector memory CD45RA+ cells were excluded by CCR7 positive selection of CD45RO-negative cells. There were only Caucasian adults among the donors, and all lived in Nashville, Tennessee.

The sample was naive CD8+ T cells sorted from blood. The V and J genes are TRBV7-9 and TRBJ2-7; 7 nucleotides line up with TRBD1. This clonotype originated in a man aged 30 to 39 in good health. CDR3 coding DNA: TGTGCCAGCAGGAGGGGACAGACCTACGAGCAGTACTTC. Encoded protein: CASRRGQTYEQYF.